The 25 T cell receptor beta chains in this list originate from one sample, sequenced in a study of shared clonotypes between healthy human individuals. Data came from immunoSEQ multiplex PCR; TCRdb stores just in-frame clones and leaves some out. The sample holds 2 million to 2.5 million clones, about 92% seen once. The sample comprised naive CD4+ T cells from PBMCs. The subset denotes: CD45RA+ positively selected. Receptors were obtained from a man younger than 30 in good health. Some clones in this sample may be carry-over from other donors' samples.

The V and J genes are TRBV11-2 and TRBJ2-1, with D tentatively TRBD2 (5 bases). The V end lost 2 bases, the J end lost 9 bases, and 11 bases lay between the germline ends. CDR1 SGHAT and CDR2 FQNNGV come from the germline V gene. This CDR3 has 13 amino acids. As DNA, the CDR3 is TGTGCCAGCAGCTTAACTAGGAATGTTGAGCAGTTCTTC. Translation gives CASSLTRNVEQFF.

The genes are TRBV27 and TRBJ2-7; 8 nucleotides line up with TRBD1. The CDR3 has 15 residues. From germline, CDR1 is MNHEY and CDR2 SMNVEV (reference sequence). V lost 2 bases, J lost 6 bases, and 9 bases stayed unmatched. DNA of the CDR3: TGTGCCAGCAGTTTAACAAGGACAGGGTCAGGCGAGCAGTACTTC. Translated: CASSLTRTGSGEQYF.

With respect to this clone: The sample contains more than one DNA sequence encoding this CDR3. The chain combines TRBV5-1 with TRBJ1-1, with D maybe TRBD1 (6 bases). With 0 bases removed from V and 5 bases from J, the gap between germline ends came to 14 bases. There are 15 residues in the CDR3. The germline gives CDR1 SGHRS, CDR2 YFSETQ. The CDR3 loop is CASSLVQGGGTEAFF. The CDR3 DNA follows: TGCGCCAGCAGCTTGGTACAGGGCGGTGGGACTGAAGCTTTCTTT.

The rearrangement links TRBV19 to TRBJ2-3; perhaps D is TRBD1 or TRBD2 (5 bases each). The CDR3 length is 14 residues. V lost 7 bases and J lost 0, with 11 bases in between. Germline values: CDR1 LNHDA, CDR2 SQIVND (reference sequence). The CDR3 here is CASTRGASTDTQYF. The DNA of the CDR3 is TGTGCCAGTACCCGAGGGGCTAGCACAGATACGCAGTATTTT.

This chain uses TRBV5-1 with TRBJ1-1, with 10 positions matching TRBD1. Germline loops: CDR1 SGHRS, CDR2 YFSETQ. With V trimmed by 0 bases and J by 0 bases, 2 bases remained unmatched. The CDR3 totals 16 residues. In DNA, the CDR3 is TGCGCCAGCAGCTTGGGACAGGGGGCCCTGAACACTGAAGCTTTCTTT. It is translated as CASSLGQGALNTEAFF.

The gene calls are TRBV6-6 and TRBJ2-3; 9 positions agree with TRBD1. Germline V gene sequence: CDR1 MNHNY, CDR2 SVGAGI (reference sequence). The CDR3 consists of 16 residues. Trimming removed 0 bases from V and 4 bases from J; junction bases left unmatched: 5. For the CDR3, the DNA is TGTGCCAGCAGTTACTCGCGACAGGGGGGCCCAGATACGCAGTATTTT. Protein product: CASSYSRQGGPDTQYF.

The chain couples TRBV5-3 to TRBJ1-2; D might be TRBD1 (6 bases). TRBV5-3 is marked as an open reading frame, function uncertain. The CDR3 extends over 15 amino acids. Trimming removed 3 bases at V and 3 bases at J, with 15 bases between. CDR3: CARSYQGRLDYGYTF. The CDR3 DNA follows: TGTGCCAGAAGCTATCAGGGGAGGTTAGACTATGGCTACACCTTC.

The chain links TRBV6-6 to TRBJ2-3; maybe TRBD1 (6 bases). V gave up 5 bases and J gave up 1 base, with 16 bases separating them. The CDR3 consists of 16 residues. CDR1 and CDR2 (germline): MNHNY, SVGAGI (reference sequence). CDR3 in DNA: TGTGCCAGCAGTAAGACAGGACAGCCTCGCACAGATACGCAGTATTTT. Its translation: CASSKTGQPRTDTQYF.

This chain links TRBV6-5 with TRBJ1-1; 8 bases fit TRBD1. Germline CDR1 reads MNHEY; CDR2 reads SVGAGI. This CDR3 has 14 amino acids. Trimming took 6 bases from V and 6 from J; bases not matched to a gene: 9. The DNA of the CDR3 is TGTGCCAGCAGAACCCCAGGGGGCCTCGCTGAAGCTTTCTTT. Translated, it gives CASRTPGGLAEAFF.

The DNA of the CDR3 is TGTGCCAGCAGCCCGGGGGCTAACTATGGCTACACCTTC. Translation: CASSPGANYGYTF. The V gene is TRBV27, the J gene TRBJ1-2, with D perhaps TRBD1 (5 bases). V was cut by 6 bases and J by 0 bases, with 8 bases left in between. The CDR3 loop spans 13 amino acids. Germline V lookup: CDR1 MNHEY, CDR2 SMNVEV (reference sequence).

The chain is built from TRBV2 and TRBJ1-5; 9 nucleotides align to TRBD1. Germline trimming cut 6 bases from V and 7 bases from J; bases unmatched to any gene: 7. The germline V gene encodes CDR1 SNHLY and CDR2 FYNNEI. The CDR3 has 14 amino acids. The CDR3 DNA follows: TGTGCCAGCAGCGAAACAGGGGGCCAACAGCCCCAGCATTTT. Translated: CASSETGGQQPQHF.

For this clone: The same CDR3 can be traced to other DNA sequences in this sample. V gene TRBV5-1 combines with J gene TRBJ2-7; D may match TRBD1 or TRBD2 (5 bases each). The CDR3 loop spans 15 amino acids. The germline V gene has CDR1 SGHRS and CDR2 YFSETQ. The V gene lost 0 bases and the J gene lost 0 bases, with 10 bases spanning the gap. The CDR3 is CASSLAPGSSYEQYF. CDR3 DNA sequence: TGCGCCAGCAGCTTGGCCCCAGGGAGCTCCTACGAGCAGTACTTC.

This chain links TRBV4-1 with TRBJ1-5; possibly TRBD1 for D (6 bases). The CDR3 loop spans 17 amino acids. Trimming removed 3 bases from V and 6 bases from J, with 21 bases in between. The germline CDR1 and CDR2 sequences are MGHRA and YSYEKL. The CDR3 reads CASSHPVGGRDVQPQHF. DNA for the CDR3: TGCGCCAGCAGCCACCCAGTTGGGGGCAGGGATGTTCAGCCCCAGCATTTT.

This rearrangement joins TRBV5-1 to TRBJ2-5; tentatively, D is TRBD2 (5 bases). Trimming took off 0 bases at V and 5 bases at J, with 14 bases between the two ends. From germline, CDR1 is SGHRS and CDR2 YFSETQ. This CDR3 has 15 amino acids. The CDR3 DNA follows: TGCGCCAGCAGCTTGGTTGCTCGGGGTCTGGAGACCCAGTACTTC. This sequence encodes CASSLVARGLETQYF.

CDR3 in amino acids: CASSLGFGLLLGNEQFF. The CDR3, as DNA: TGTGCCAGCAGTTTAGGGTTCGGCTTACTACTTGGCAATGAGCAGTTCTTC. J is TRBJ2-1 and V is TRBV27; no reliable D call. The germline CDR1 and CDR2 sequences are MNHEY and SMNVEV (reference sequence). The CDR3 is 17 residues long. The V and J ends lost 2 bases and 6 bases respectively, with 20 bases between them.

The rearrangement joins TRBV6-5 to TRBJ1-5; D is undetermined. Germline V gene lookup returns CDR1 MNHEY and CDR2 SVGAGI. CDR3 size: 14 residues. Trimming cost V 2 bases and J 6 bases, with 11 bases left between them. CDR3 sequence: CASSYLRFGQPQHF. The CDR3 DNA sequence: TGTGCCAGCAGTTACCTCAGGTTCGGTCAGCCCCAGCATTTT.

V usage is TRBV9 and J usage is TRBJ1-4; D call uncertain. V lost 3 bases and J lost 8, with 20 bases in between. This CDR3 has 16 amino acids. Germline loops: CDR1 SGDLS, CDR2 YYNGEE. CDR3 nucleotides: TGTGCCAGCAGCGCCCGAGGACTCTCCCAGCGGGAAAAACTGTTTTTT. It codes for CASSARGLSQREKLFF.

This chain connects TRBV15 to TRBJ1-2; TRBD1 matches 7 bases. CDR1 and CDR2 (germline): LNHNV, YYDKDF (reference sequence). The CDR3 runs to 16 residues. The trim removed 0 bases at V and 6 bases at J, leaving 10 bases unmatched. The CDR3 DNA reads TGTGCCACCAGCAGAGAGCTAGACAGGGTACTACATGGCTACACCTTC. This sequence encodes CATSRELDRVLHGYTF.

This chain joins TRBV7-9 and TRBJ1-1; no clear D. V was shortened by 7 bases and J by 1 base, with 13 bases between the two germline ends. CDR1 and CDR2 (germline): SEHNR, FQNEAQ (reference sequence). This CDR3 region has 14 residues. This CDR3 is CASTHSYRNTEAFF. For the CDR3, the DNA is TGTGCCAGCACCCACTCCTATAGGAACACTGAAGCTTTCTTT. The variable domain in full, with the rest retrieved from reference TRBV7-9 and TRBJ1-1, is DTGVSQNPRHKITKRGQNVTFRCDPISEHNRLYWYRQTLGQGPEFLTYFQNEAQLEKSRLLSDRFSAERPKGSFSTLEIQRTEQGDSAMYLCASTHSYRNTEAFFGQGTRLTVV.

In this sample, this clone turned up a few times. This chain links TRBV7-9 with TRBJ2-1, with TRBD1 matching 8 bases. Germline loops: CDR1 SEHNR, CDR2 FQNEAQ (reference sequence). CDR3 length: 17 residues. Germline trimming cut 5 bases from V and 3 bases from J; bases unmatched to any gene: 12. CDR3: CASSILRGRVNYNEQFF. DNA for the CDR3: TGTGCCAGCAGCATCCTCAGGGGGCGAGTTAACTACAATGAGCAGTTCTTC.

This chain uses TRBV28 with TRBJ1-4, with a weak D call TRBD1 (5 bases). CDR1 is MDHEN, CDR2 SYDVKM, per germline. Trimming shortened V by 6 bases and J by 6 bases, and 17 bases separated the two germline ends. There are 15 residues in the CDR3. CDR3: CASSSPAEGHEKLFF. In DNA, the CDR3 is TGTGCCAGCAGCTCCCCCGCAGAGGGGCATGAAAAACTGTTTTTT.

Turning to this clone: This same CDR3 is encoded by further DNA sequences in the sample. This rearrangement joins TRBV28 to TRBJ1-1, with unresolved D. V was shortened by 6 bases and J by 5 bases, with 7 bases between the two germline ends. The CDR3 loop spans 11 amino acids. Germline CDR1 reads MDHEN; CDR2 reads SYDVKM. The CDR3 reads CASRVHTEAFF. In nucleotides, the CDR3 is TGTGCCAGCAGGGTACATACTGAAGCTTTCTTT.

The chain couples TRBV5-4 to TRBJ2-7, with 14 bases lining up with TRBD2. The J segment lost 7 bases and the V segment lost 5 bases, leaving 17 bases of the junction unmatched. This CDR3 has 18 residues. CDR1 and CDR2 (germline): SGHNT, YYREEE (reference sequence). The CDR3 region is CASRSGTSGSSGVAEQYF. CDR3 DNA sequence: TGTGCCAGCAGGTCCGGGACTAGCGGGAGCTCGGGTGTTGCGGAGCAGTACTTC. The full variable domain, its missing parts supplied by reference TRBV5-4 and TRBJ2-7, is ETGVTQSPTHLIKTRGQQVTLRCSSQSGHNTVSWYQQALGQGPQFIFQYYREEENGRGNFPPRFSGLQFPNYSSELNVNALELDDSALYLCASRSGTSGSSGVAEQYFGPGTRLTVT.

The chain joins TRBV12-5 to TRBJ2-1; 7 nucleotides line up with TRBD2. This CDR3 spans 16 amino acids. Germline V lookup: CDR1 LGHNT, CDR2 FRNRAP. V gave up 6 bases and J gave up 6 bases; unmatched junction bases: 14. CDR3 DNA: TGTGCTAGTGGAGCTGAGACCGGGACTATACTCAATGAGCAGTTCTTC. Encoded protein: CASGAETGTILNEQFF. Filled out from reference TRBV12-5 and TRBJ2-1, the complete variable domain reads DARVTQTPRHKVTEMGQEVTMRCQPILGHNTVFWYRQTMMQGLELLAYFRNRAPLDDSGMPKDRFSAEMPDATLATLKIQPSEPRDSAVYFCASGAETGTILNEQFFGPGTRLTVL.

The CDR3 here is CASRELAGGTGELFF. The CDR3 coding sequence is TGCGCCAGCAGGGAACTAGCGGGAGGCACCGGGGAGCTGTTTTTT. The chain links TRBV5-1 to TRBJ2-2, with 12 positions matching TRBD2. V was clipped by 5 bases and J by 4 bases; unmatched bases: 3. The CDR3 contains 15 residues. In germline, CDR1 is SGHRS, CDR2 YFSETQ. Together with reference TRBV5-1 and TRBJ2-2, the CDR3 gives the full variable domain: KAGVTQTPRYLIKTRGQQVTLSCSPISGHRSVSWYQQTPGQGLQFLFEYFSETQRNKGNFPGRFSGRQFSNSRSEMNVSTLELGDSALYLCASRELAGGTGELFFGEGSRLTVL.